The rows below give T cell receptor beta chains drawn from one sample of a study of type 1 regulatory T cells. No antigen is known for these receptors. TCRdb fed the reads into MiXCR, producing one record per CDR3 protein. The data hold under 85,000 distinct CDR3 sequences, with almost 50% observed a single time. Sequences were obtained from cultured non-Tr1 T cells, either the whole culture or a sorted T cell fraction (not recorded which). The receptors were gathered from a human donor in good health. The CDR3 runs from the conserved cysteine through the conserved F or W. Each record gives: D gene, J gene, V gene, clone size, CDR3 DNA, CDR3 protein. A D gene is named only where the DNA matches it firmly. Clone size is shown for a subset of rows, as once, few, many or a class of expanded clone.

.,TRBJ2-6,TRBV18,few,TGTGCCAGCTCACCCAACCGGGGTACTGGGGCCAACGTCCTGACTTTC,CASSPNRGTGANVLTF
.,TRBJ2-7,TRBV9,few,TGTGCCAGCAGCGTAGTAGTGTTTGGCGAGCAGTACTTC,CASSVVVFGEQYF
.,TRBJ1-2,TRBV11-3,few,TGTGCCAGCAGCTTAGCCAGATCCTATGGCTACACCTTC,CASSLARSYGYTF
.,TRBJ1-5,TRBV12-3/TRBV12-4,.,TGTGCCAGCAGTTTTATGGGGGACAATCAGCCCCAGCATTTT,CASSFMGDNQPQHF
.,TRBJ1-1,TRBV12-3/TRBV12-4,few,TGTGCCAGCATGGCACGGGGGGGTCTTGCGTCCGAAGCTTTCTTT,CASMARGGLASEAFF
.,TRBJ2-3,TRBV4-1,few,TGCGCCAGCAGCCAAGAAGATACGCAGTATTTT,CASSQEDTQYF
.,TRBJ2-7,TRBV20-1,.,TGCAGTGCTAAACGGGGGAACGAGCAGTACTTC,CSAKRGNEQYF
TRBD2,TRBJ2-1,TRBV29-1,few,TGCAGCGTATTTGGGACTAGCGGGGGGGCCTACAATGAGCAGTTCTTC,CSVFGTSGGAYNEQFF
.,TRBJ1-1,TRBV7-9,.,TGTGCCAGCAGCTCTTTTCAGGGAACTGAAGCTTTCTTT,CASSSFQGTEAFF
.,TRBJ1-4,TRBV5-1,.,TGCGCCAGCAGCAGGGTTAACGGTGAAAAACTGTTTTTT,CASSRVNGEKLFF
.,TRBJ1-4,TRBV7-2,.,TGTGCCAGCAGCTTCGTCCCCGGGAATGAAAAACTGTTTTTT,CASSFVPGNEKLFF
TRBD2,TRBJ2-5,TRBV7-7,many,TGTGCTAGCAGCATGGGACTAGCGGGGGGGGGACAAGAGACCCAGTACTTC,CASSMGLAGGGQETQYF
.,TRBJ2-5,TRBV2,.,TGTGCCAGCACCCCAGAAACGCCCGGGTTTTGGGCCCAGTACTTC,CASTPETPGFWAQYF
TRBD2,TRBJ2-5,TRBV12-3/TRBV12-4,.,TGTGCCAGCAGACACCGTAGCGGGGGGCAAGAGACCCAGTACTTC,CASRHRSGGQETQYF
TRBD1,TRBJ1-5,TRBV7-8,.,TGTGCCAACAGCTACCGACAGGGCTTCAATCAGCCCCAGCATTTT,CANSYRQGFNQPQHF
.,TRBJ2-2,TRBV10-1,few,TGTGCCAGCAGTGACCAGCAGACCCAGAACACCGGGGAGCTGTTTTTT,CASSDQQTQNTGELFF
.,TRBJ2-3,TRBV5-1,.,TGCGCCAGCAGCTTGGTTGGAGGGGGAAACGCAGATACGCAGTATTTT,CASSLVGGGNADTQYF
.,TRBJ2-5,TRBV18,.,TGTGCCAGCTCCCTCTTCGAGACCCAGTACTTC,CASSLFETQYF
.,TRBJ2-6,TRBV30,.,TGTGCCTGGAGTACAGGGCTCTCTGGGGCCAACGTCCTGACTTTC,CAWSTGLSGANVLTF
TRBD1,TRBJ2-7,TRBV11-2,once,TGTGCCAGCAGCGAGACAGGGATTTTGGCCTACGAGCAGTACTTC,CASSETGILAYEQYF
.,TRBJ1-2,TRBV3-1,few,TGTGCCAGCAGCCGACAACAGGGATTCTATGGCTACACCTTC,CASSRQQGFYGYTF
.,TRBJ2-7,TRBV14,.,TGTGCCAGCAGGGACTCCTTTTCCTACGAGCAGTACTTC,CASRDSFSYEQYF
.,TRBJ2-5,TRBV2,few,TGTGCCAGCAGTGTACCGAACAGGGCCCAAGAGACCCAGTACTTC,CASSVPNRAQETQYF
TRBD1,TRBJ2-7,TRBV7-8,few,TGTGCTTCCCTAGGGGCAGGGGGCGCATGGGGAACAATCGGGCAGTACTTC,CASLGAGGAWGTIGQYF
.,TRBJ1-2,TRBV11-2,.,TGTGCCAGCAGCCCAGAGTACTCGGGACCCTTGCTTACTGGCTATGGCTACACCTTC,CASSPEYSGPLLTGYGYTF
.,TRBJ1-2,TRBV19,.,TGTGCCAGTAGTCCCCCCGGGGACCCAACCTACTATGGCTACACCTTC,CASSPPGDPTYYGYTF
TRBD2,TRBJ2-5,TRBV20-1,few,TGCAGTGCTAGAGGGGCCCGACTAGCGGGGGCCGACCCACACAGGAAGACCCAGTACTTC,CSARGARLAGADPHRKTQYF
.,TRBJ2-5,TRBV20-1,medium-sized,TGCAGTGCTAGAAACGTCGGTCAAGAGACCCAGTACTTC,CSARNVGQETQYF
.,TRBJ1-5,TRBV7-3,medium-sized,TGTGCCAGCAGCACAACCGTAACGGGGGATAGCAATCAGCCCCAGCATTTT,CASSTTVTGDSNQPQHF
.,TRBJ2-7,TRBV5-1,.,TGCGCCAGCAGCTTGGGGACGGAAAGTCAGCAGTACTTC,CASSLGTESQQYF
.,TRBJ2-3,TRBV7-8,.,TGTGCCAGCAGCTCGAGGGGACGCACAGATACGCAGTATTTT,CASSSRGRTDTQYF
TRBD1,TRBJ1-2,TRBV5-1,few,TGCGCCAGCGGCTCGACAGGGAATGGCTACACCTTC,CASGSTGNGYTF
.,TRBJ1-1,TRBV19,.,TGTGCCAGTGGGATAAGGGACACTGAAGCTTTCTTT,CASGIRDTEAFF
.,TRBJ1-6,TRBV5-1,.,TGCGCCAGCAGCTTGGCCGGGGGGTCACCCCTCCACTTT,CASSLAGGSPLHF
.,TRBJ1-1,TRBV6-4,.,TGTGCCAGCAAAGTGACTGAAAACACTGAAGCTTTCTTT,CASKVTENTEAFF
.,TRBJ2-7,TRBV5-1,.,TGCGCCAGCAGCGACACCTACGAGCAGTACTTC,CASSDTYEQYF
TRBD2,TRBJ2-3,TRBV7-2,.,TGTGCCAGCAGCTTAGGTGGAGCGGGGGGATCAGATACGCAGTATTTT,CASSLGGAGGSDTQYF
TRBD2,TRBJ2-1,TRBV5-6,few,TGTGCCAGCAGCTCCGGACTAGCGGATTACAATGAGCAGTTCTTC,CASSSGLADYNEQFF
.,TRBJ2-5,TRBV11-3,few,TGTGCCAGCAGCTTAGTCCGAGGACAAGAGACCCAGTACTTC,CASSLVRGQETQYF
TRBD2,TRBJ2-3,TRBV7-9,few,TGTGCCAGCAGCTTGTCGCGGGGGGGAGATACGCAGTATTTT,CASSLSRGGDTQYF
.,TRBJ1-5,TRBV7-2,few,TGTGCCAGCAGCCCTTTAAATCAGCCCCAGCATTTT,CASSPLNQPQHF
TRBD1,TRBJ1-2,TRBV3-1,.,TGTGCCAGCAGCCCCGTCCCGGGACAGGGGAGCTATGGCTACACCTTC,CASSPVPGQGSYGYTF
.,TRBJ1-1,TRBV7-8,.,TGTGCCAGCAGCCCCTACCAGGGTTTTGAAGCTTTCTTT,CASSPYQGFEAFF
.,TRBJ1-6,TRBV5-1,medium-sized,TGCGCCAGCAGCCCGCTAATTCAGGGCAATTCACCCCTCCACTTT,CASSPLIQGNSPLHF
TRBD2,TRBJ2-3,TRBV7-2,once,TGTGCCAGCAGCTCCGGACTAGCCGGCACAGATACGCAGTATTTT,CASSSGLAGTDTQYF
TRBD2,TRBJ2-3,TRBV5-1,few,TGCGCCAGCAGCAACCTCCGGACTAGCGGGGGGGCGAAATTTAGCACAGATACGCAGTATTTT,CASSNLRTSGGAKFSTDTQYF
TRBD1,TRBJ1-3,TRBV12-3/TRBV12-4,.,TGTGCCAGCAGTTTATCGGCAGGGGGGGACACCATATATTTT,CASSLSAGGDTIYF
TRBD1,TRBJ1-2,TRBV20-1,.,TGCAGTGCTGGGACCGGGACCCACAGGGGGGATGGCTACACCTTC,CSAGTGTHRGDGYTF
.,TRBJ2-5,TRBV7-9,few,TGTGCCAGCAGCCCTCCCTTCTGGGAGCCCCAAGAGACCCAGTACTTC,CASSPPFWEPQETQYF
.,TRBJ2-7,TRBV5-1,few,TGCGCCAGCAAAGGGACCAGCTCCTACGAGCAGTACTTC,CASKGTSSYEQYF
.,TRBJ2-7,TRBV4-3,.,TGCGCCAGCAGCCAAGATGGGGGAGGCTACGAGCAGTACTTC,CASSQDGGGYEQYF
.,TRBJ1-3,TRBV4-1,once,TGCGCCAGCAGCCAAGGTCGGGTTGCGGCTGGAAACACCATATATTTT,CASSQGRVAAGNTIYF